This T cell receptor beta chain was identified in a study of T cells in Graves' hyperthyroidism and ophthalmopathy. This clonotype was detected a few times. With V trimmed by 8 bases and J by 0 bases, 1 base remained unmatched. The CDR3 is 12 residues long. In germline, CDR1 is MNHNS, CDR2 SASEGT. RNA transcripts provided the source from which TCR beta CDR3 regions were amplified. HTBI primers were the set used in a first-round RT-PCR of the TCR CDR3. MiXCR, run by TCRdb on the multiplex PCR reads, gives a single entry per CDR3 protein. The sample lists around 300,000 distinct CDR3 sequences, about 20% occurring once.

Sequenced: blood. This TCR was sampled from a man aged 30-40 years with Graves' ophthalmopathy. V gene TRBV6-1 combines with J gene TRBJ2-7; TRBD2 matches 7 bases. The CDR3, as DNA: TGTGCCAGCGCGGGGGACTCCTACGAGCAGTACTTC. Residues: CASAGDSYEQYF.